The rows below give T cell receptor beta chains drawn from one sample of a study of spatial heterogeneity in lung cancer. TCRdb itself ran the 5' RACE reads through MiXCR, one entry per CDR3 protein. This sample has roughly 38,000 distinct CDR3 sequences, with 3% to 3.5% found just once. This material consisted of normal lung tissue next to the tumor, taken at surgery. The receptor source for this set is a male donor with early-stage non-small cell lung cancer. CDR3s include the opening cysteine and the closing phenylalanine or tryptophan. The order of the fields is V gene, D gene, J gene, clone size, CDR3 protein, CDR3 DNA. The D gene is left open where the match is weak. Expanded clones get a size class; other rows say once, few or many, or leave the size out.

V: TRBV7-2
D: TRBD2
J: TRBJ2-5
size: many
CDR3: CASSLIAGGEETQYF
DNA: TGTGCCAGCAGCTTAATAGCGGGGGGCGAAGAGACCCAGTACTTC

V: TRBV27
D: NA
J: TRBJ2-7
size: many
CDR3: CASRRGGTGTYEQYF
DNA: TGTGCCAGCAGACGCGGGGGGACAGGGACCTACGAGCAGTACTTC

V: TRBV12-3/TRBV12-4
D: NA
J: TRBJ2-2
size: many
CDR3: CATRTGSTGELFF
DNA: TGTGCCACCCGAACCGGGAGCACCGGGGAGCTGTTTTTT

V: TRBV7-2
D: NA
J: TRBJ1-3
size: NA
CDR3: CASSLNSQGTGSGNTIYF
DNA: TGTGCCAGCAGCTTAAATTCCCAGGGGACGGGATCTGGAAACACCATATATTTT

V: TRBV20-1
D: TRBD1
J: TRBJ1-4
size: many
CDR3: CSAPPNRGGEKLFF
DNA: TGCAGTGCTCCGCCTAACAGGGGAGGTGAAAAACTGTTTTTT

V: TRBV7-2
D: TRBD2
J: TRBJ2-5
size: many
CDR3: CASSFIAGANQETQYF
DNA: TGTGCCAGCAGCTTTATAGCGGGGGCGAACCAAGAGACCCAGTACTTC

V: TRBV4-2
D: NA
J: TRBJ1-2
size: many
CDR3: CASSQESRANYGYTF
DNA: TGTGCCAGCAGCCAAGAATCCAGGGCGAACTATGGCTACACCTTC

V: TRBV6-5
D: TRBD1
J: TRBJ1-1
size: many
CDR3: CASSRQGGMNTEAFF
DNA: TGTGCCAGCAGCCGACAGGGCGGGATGAACACTGAAGCTTTCTTT

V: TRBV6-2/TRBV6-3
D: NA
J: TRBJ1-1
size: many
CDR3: CASSYGTGAFF
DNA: TGTGCCAGCAGCTACGGCACGGGGGCTTTCTTT

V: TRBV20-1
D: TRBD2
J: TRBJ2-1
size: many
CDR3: CSVKREWGEQFF
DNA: TGCAGTGTCAAGCGGGAATGGGGTGAGCAGTTCTTC

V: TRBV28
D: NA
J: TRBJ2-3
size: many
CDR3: CASRPASTDTQYF
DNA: TGTGCCAGCAGACCTGCTAGCACAGATACGCAGTATTTT

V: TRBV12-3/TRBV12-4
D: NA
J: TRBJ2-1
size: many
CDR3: CASDKGDWDNEQFF
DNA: TGTGCCAGCGACAAGGGGGACTGGGACAATGAGCAGTTCTTC

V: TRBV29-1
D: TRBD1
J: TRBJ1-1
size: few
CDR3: CSFAGTVNTEAFF
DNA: TGCAGCTTTGCCGGGACAGTGAACACTGAAGCTTTCTTT

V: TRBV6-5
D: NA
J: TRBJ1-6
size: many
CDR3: CASSDDSSYNSPLHF
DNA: TGTGCCAGCAGTGATGACAGCTCCTATAATTCACCCCTCCACTTT

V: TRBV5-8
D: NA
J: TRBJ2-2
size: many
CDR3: CASSRSFDGANTGELFF
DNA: TGTGCCAGCAGCCGCTCCTTCGACGGAGCGAACACCGGGGAGCTGTTTTTT

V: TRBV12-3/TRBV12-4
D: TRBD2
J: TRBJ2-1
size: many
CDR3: CASGSGTKPYNEQFF
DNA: TGTGCCAGCGGGTCCGGGACTAAGCCTTACAATGAGCAGTTCTTC

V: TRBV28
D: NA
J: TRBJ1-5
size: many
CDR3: CASSIEQDSYSNQPQHF
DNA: TGTGCCAGCAGTATCGAACAGGATTCGTATAGCAATCAGCCCCAGCATTTT

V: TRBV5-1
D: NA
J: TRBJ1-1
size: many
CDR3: CASSSGDQTEAFF
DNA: TGCGCCAGCAGCTCAGGGGATCAAACTGAAGCTTTCTTT

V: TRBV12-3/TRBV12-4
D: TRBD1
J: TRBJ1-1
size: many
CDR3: CASSQRQGVAAFF
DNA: TGTGCCAGCAGTCAGCGACAGGGCGTTGCAGCTTTCTTT

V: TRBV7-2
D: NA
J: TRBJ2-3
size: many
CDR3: CASSRGLTDTQYF
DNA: TGTGCCAGCAGCCGTGGGCTCACAGATACGCAGTATTTT

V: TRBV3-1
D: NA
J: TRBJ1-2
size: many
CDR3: CASSQVEGGGYTF
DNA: TGTGCCAGCAGCCAAGTGGAGGGGGGTGGCTACACCTTC

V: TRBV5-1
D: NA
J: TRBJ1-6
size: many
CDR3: CASSPVQTSPLHF
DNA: TGCGCCAGCAGCCCAGTACAGACTTCACCCCTCCACTTT

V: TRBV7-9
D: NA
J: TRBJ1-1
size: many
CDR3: CASSFTTNTEAFF
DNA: TGTGCCAGCAGCTTCACAACGAACACTGAAGCTTTCTTT

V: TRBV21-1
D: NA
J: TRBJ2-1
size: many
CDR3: CAIDRGNEQFF
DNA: TGTGCCATTGACAGGGGGAATGAGCAGTTCTTC

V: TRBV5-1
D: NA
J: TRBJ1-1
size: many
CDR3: CASSLVGGELSEAFF
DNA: TGCGCCAGCAGCTTGGTGGGGGGCGAGCTTTCCGAAGCTTTCTTT

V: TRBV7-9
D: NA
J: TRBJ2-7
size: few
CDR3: CASSRTGTYYEQYF
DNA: TGTGCCAGCAGTCGCACCGGGACTTACTACGAGCAGTACTTC

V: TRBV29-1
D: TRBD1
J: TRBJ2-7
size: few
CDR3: CSVEGGGTGSYEQYF
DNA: TGCAGCGTTGAGGGGGGCGGGACAGGGAGCTACGAGCAGTACTTC

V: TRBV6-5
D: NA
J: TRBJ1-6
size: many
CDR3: CASSSFAQGNSPLHF
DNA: TGTGCCAGCAGTTCCTTTGCGCAGGGAAATTCACCCCTCCACTTT

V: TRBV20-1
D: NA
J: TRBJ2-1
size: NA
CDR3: CSWDLSYNEQFF
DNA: TGCAGCTGGGACCTCTCCTACAATGAGCAGTTCTTC

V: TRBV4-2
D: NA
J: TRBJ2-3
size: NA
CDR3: CASSQELAGTDTQYF
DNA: TGTGCCAGCAGCCAAGAGTTAGCGGGCACAGATACGCAGTATTTT

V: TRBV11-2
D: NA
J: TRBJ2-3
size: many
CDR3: CASSFGAVADTQYF
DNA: TGTGCCAGCAGTTTCGGGGCCGTGGCAGATACGCAGTATTTT

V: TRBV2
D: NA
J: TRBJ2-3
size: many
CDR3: CASRPQGQGTDTQYF
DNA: TGTGCCAGCAGACCACAGGGACAAGGCACAGATACGCAGTATTTT

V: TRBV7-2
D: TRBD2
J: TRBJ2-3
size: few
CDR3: CASRGTSGGTDTQYF
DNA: TGTGCCAGCAGGGGGACTAGCGGGGGTACAGATACGCAGTATTTT

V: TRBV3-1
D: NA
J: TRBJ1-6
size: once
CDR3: CASSQVGDGGSPLHF
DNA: TGTGCCAGCAGCCAGGTTGGAGATGGCGGGTCACCCCTCCACTTT

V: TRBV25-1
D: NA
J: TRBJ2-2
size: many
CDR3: CASSKGPITGELFF
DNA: TGTGCCAGCAGTAAGGGGCCGATCACCGGGGAGCTGTTTTTT